Each of the 27 T cell receptor beta chains below was sequenced from the same sample in a study of lymphopenia after photon versus proton radiotherapy. TCRdb's table, derived via immunoSEQ multiplex PCR, lists solely in-frame clones and lacks some. Of 30,000 to 40,000 clones detected, over 75% appear once; the ten largest clones hold about 15%. The starting material was peripheral blood, obtained from a patient treated with proton-based radiotherapy. These receptors all come from a woman in her seventies with pancreatic cancer.

The V and J genes are TRBV18 and TRBJ1-1; D gene ambiguous. This CDR3 spans 13 amino acids. The germline V gene encodes CDR1 KGHSH and CDR2 LQKENI. Trimming pared 3 bases from V and 1 base from J, leaving 6 bases between. CDR3 in DNA: TGTGCCAGCTCACCGGGTCCGAACACTGAAGCTTTCTTT. It yields the protein CASSPGPNTEAFF. The full variable domain, with the rest looked up from reference TRBV18 and TRBJ1-1, is NAGVMQNPRHLVRRRGQEARLRCSPMKGHSHVYWYRQLPEEGLKFMVYLQKENIIDESGMPKERFSAEFPKEGPSILRIQQVVRGDSAAYFCASSPGPNTEAFFGQGTRLTVV.

This clone was found once. This chain joins TRBV7-2 and TRBJ2-7; the D is unclear. This CDR3 has 14 residues. The V and J ends lost 7 bases and 0 bases respectively, with 13 bases between them. Per germline, CDR1 SGHTA and CDR2 FQGNSA. The CDR3 is CASNLGRSSYEQYF. The CDR3 DNA is TGTGCCAGCAACCTAGGGCGAAGCTCCTACGAGCAGTACTTC.

This sequence joins TRBV5-4 and TRBJ1-2; D not certain. V was shortened by 4 bases and J by 4 bases, with 11 bases between the two germline ends. The CDR3 totals 13 residues. Germline CDR1 SGHNT, CDR2 YYREEE (reference sequence). CDR3: CASSGEGIYGYTF. The CDR3 DNA reads TGTGCCAGCAGCGGAGAGGGTATCTATGGCTACACCTTC.

V usage is TRBV29-1 and J usage is TRBJ1-3; a possible D gene is TRBD1 (5 bases). The germline CDR1 and CDR2 sequences are SQVTM and ANQGSEA. The CDR3 spans 14 residues. The V and J ends lost 7 bases and 0 bases respectively, with 13 bases between them. The CDR3 nucleotides are TGCAGCGCTAAGACAGATCCCTCTGGAAACACCATATATTTT. Protein: CSAKTDPSGNTIYF.

The V and J genes are TRBV11-3 and TRBJ2-1; D possibly corresponds to TRBD2 (5 bases). Germline V gene sequence: CDR1 SGHNT, CDR2 YENEEA. V lost 5 bases and J 8 bases, leaving 16 bases between the germline ends. The length of the CDR3 is 14 residues. CDR3 sequence (DNA): TGTGCCAGCAGCGGGAGAGTAGGAGTCGATGAGCAGTTCTTC. Translating gives CASSGRVGVDEQFF.

The gene calls are TRBV6-4 and TRBJ1-1; D uncertain. The CDR3 contains 18 residues. The germline V and J ends were trimmed by 2 bases and 1 base, with 20 bases remaining between them. Germline CDR1 MRHNA, CDR2 SNTAGT. In DNA, the CDR3 is TGTGCCAGCAGTGACGATTGGAGGGCCGAACGTAAGAACACTGAAGCTTTCTTT. Its protein is CASSDDWRAERKNTEAFF.

This clone has just a few counts. CDR3 sequence: CASSLGPTGVGYTF. The CDR3, as DNA: TGTGCCAGCAGTTTGGGACCGACAGGGGTCGGCTACACCTTC. The rearrangement links TRBV27 to TRBJ1-2; TRBD1 matches at 8 bases. The CDR3 is 14 residues long. Germline V gene lookup returns CDR1 MNHEY and CDR2 SMNVEV (reference sequence). V shed 3 bases, J shed 8 bases, and the junction held 8 bases outside the gene matches.

The chain is built from TRBV18 and TRBJ2-7; D uncertain. This CDR3 is built from 11 residues. Germline CDR1 reads KGHSH; CDR2 reads LQKENI. Trimming pared 4 bases from V and 5 bases from J, leaving 6 bases between. The CDR3 DNA sequence: TGTGCCAGCTCACTCCTGAACGAGCAGTACTTC. It yields the protein CASSLLNEQYF.

The J gene is TRBJ2-7, the V gene TRBV28; D remains unclear. This CDR3 spans 12 amino acids. V gave up 2 bases and J gave up 1 base, with 3 bases separating them. The germline CDR1 and CDR2 sequences are MDHEN and SYDVKM. In nucleotides, the CDR3 is TGTGCCAGCAGTTTAGTTTCCTACGAGCAGTACTTC. It specifies CASSLVSYEQYF.

The J gene is TRBJ2-3, the V gene TRBV7-3; D gene uncertain. V was trimmed by 4 bases and J by 0 bases, leaving 11 bases between them. Per the germline V gene, CDR1 is SGHTA and CDR2 is FQGTGA. The CDR3 is 15 residues long. CDR3 DNA: TGTGCCAGCAGCTCATATAGAACTAGCACAGATACGCAGTATTTT. It is translated as CASSSYRTSTDTQYF.

This chain uses TRBV7-2 with TRBJ1-3; D not certain. CDR3 length: 18 amino acids. Germline CDR1 reads SGHTA; CDR2 reads FQGNSA. V was cut by 4 bases and J by 4 bases, with 23 bases left in between. This CDR3 is CASSSGPSGRATGNTIYF. CDR3 nucleotide sequence: TGTGCCAGCAGCTCCGGCCCCTCGGGGAGGGCGACCGGAAACACCATATATTTT.

The rearrangement joins TRBV19 to TRBJ2-1, with D possibly being TRBD2 (5 bases). Germline V gene data show CDR1 as LNHDA and CDR2 as SQIVND (reference sequence). This CDR3 is built from 15 residues. The ends were cut back, 7 bases at V and 7 bases at J, with 20 bases in the middle. In nucleotides, the CDR3 is TGTGCCAGTACTCTGGGCGGTTCGACGGGGAATGAGCAGTTCTTC. Protein: CASTLGGSTGNEQFF.

The chain combines TRBV2 with TRBJ2-1; no reliable D call. Trimming left V 11 bases short and J 3 bases short, with 8 bases between. The CDR3 has 11 residues. Per germline, CDR1 SNHLY and CDR2 FYNNEI. This chain's CDR3 is CASLFYNEQFF. The CDR3 DNA sequence: TGTGCCTCCCTTTTCTACAATGAGCAGTTCTTC.

Concerning this clone itself: The sample has other DNA sequences that encode this CDR3 too. The gene calls are TRBV20-1 and TRBJ2-5; D is ambiguous. V was clipped by 5 bases and J by 5 bases, with 6 bases between them. The CDR3 extends over 10 amino acids. Germline CDR1 DFQATT, CDR2 SNEGSKA (reference sequence). CDR3 bases: TGCAGTGCTTTGGGGGAGACCCAGTACTTC. This translates into CSALGETQYF.

The chain couples TRBV29-1 to TRBJ2-1; TRBD2 aligns across 9 bases. In germline, CDR1 is SQVTM, CDR2 ANQGSEA. After removal of 6 bases from V and 6 bases from J, the junction contained 12 bases not matched to a gene. This CDR3 comprises 15 residues. In DNA, the CDR3 is TGCAGCGTGATTAGCGGGAGTGGGTCTGGCAATGAGCAGTTCTTC. It yields the protein CSVISGSGSGNEQFF.

CDR3 residues: CASTLGRHEQYF. For the CDR3, the DNA is TGTGCCAGCACCCTGGGAAGGCACGAGCAGTACTTC. This chain connects TRBV28 to TRBJ2-7, with unresolved D. This CDR3 is built from 12 residues. The V gene's germline CDR1 is MDHEN and CDR2 SYDVKM. With 7 bases removed from V and 5 bases from J, the gap between germline ends came to 12 bases.

This chain connects TRBV25-1 to TRBJ1-4, with D possibly being TRBD1 (5 bases). CDR1 is MGHDK and CDR2 is SYGVNS in the germline V gene. The CDR3 covers 15 residues. Trimming left V 2 bases short and J 8 bases short, with 15 bases between. The CDR3 bases are TGTGCCAGCAGTGAACGGTGGGGGATTGACGAAAAACTGTTTTTT. Amino acids: CASSERWGIDEKLFF.

V gene TRBV5-4 combines with J gene TRBJ2-1, with 14 bases identical to TRBD2. This CDR3 spans 15 amino acids. Germline-derived CDR1 and CDR2 are SGHNT and YYREEE (reference sequence). The trim removed 4 bases at V and 14 bases at J, leaving 11 bases unmatched. The CDR3 protein is CASSIPGTSGSSEFF. CDR3 in DNA: TGTGCCAGCAGCATTCCTGGGACTAGCGGGAGTAGTGAGTTCTTC.

The chain has TRBV5-1 and TRBJ1-3, with D maybe TRBD1 (5 bases). V dropped 8 bases and J dropped 0 bases, with 15 bases sitting between them. Germline V gene data show CDR1 as SGHRS and CDR2 as YFSETQ. The CDR3 extends over 15 amino acids. CDR3 nucleotides: TGCGCCAGTACGAGAACAGGAGCCTCTGGAAACACCATATATTTT. It encodes CASTRTGASGNTIYF. Drawing the rest from reference TRBV5-1 and TRBJ1-3, the complete variable domain is KAGVTQTPRYLIKTRGQQVTLSCSPISGHRSVSWYQQTPGQGLQFLFEYFSETQRNKGNFPGRFSGRQFSNSRSEMNVSTLELGDSALYLCASTRTGASGNTIYFGEGSWLTVV.

The chain links TRBV7-2 to TRBJ1-2, with D possibly matching TRBD1 (5 bases). This CDR3 is built from 14 residues. CDR1 is SGHTA, CDR2 FQGNSA, per germline. V lost 0 bases and J lost 8, with 13 bases in between. CDR3 bases: TGTGCCAGCAGCTTAGCGAGAGGGGATAACGGCTACACCTTC. Its protein product is CASSLARGDNGYTF.

This clone was observed a few times. The gene calls are TRBV21-1 and TRBJ2-7; the table's D call, TRBD2, has no DNA check behind it. TRBV21-1 is a known pseudogene. This CDR3 comprises 15 residues. The CDR3: CASSPRLAGAGEQYF. CDR3 DNA sequence: TGTGCCAGCAGCCCGAGACTAGCGGGAGCGGGAGAGCAGTACTTC.

The CDR3 nucleotides read TGTGCCAGCAGCGTCGGGACAGGGACTAACTATGGCTACACCTTC. Amino acid sequence: CASSVGTGTNYGYTF. V gene TRBV5-4 combines with J gene TRBJ1-2; 9 nucleotides line up with TRBD1. Germline lookup yields CDR1 SGHNT and CDR2 YYREEE (reference sequence). Unmatched junction bases numbered 4, after V lost 4 bases and J lost 0 bases. The CDR3 runs to 15 residues.

V and J are TRBV11-3 and TRBJ2-5; maybe TRBD2 (6 bases). CDR1 is SGHNT, CDR2 YENEEA, per germline. The CDR3 contains 16 residues. With 0 bases removed from V and 5 bases from J, the gap between germline ends came to 16 bases. CDR3 in amino acids: CASSLDGGRDRETQYF. DNA of the CDR3: TGTGCCAGCAGCTTAGACGGGGGTCGGGATCGGGAGACCCAGTACTTC.

This chain connects TRBV27 to TRBJ2-7; D is perhaps TRBD2 (5 bases). Germline-derived CDR1 and CDR2 are MNHEY and SMNVEV (reference sequence). The CDR3 runs to 13 residues. The V and J ends lost 7 bases and 0 bases respectively, with 10 bases between them. This CDR3 reads CASKEGSSYEQYF. The CDR3 DNA reads TGTGCCAGCAAAGAGGGCAGCTCCTACGAGCAGTACTTC.

The V call is TRBV29-1, the J call TRBJ1-2; 9 bases align to TRBD1. The CDR3 is 13 amino acids. CDR1 and CDR2 from the germline V gene are SQVTM and ANQGSEA. The V and J ends lost 6 bases and 4 bases, in that order; junction bases with no gene match: 6. This chain's CDR3 is CSVRDRVLYGYTF. CDR3 bases: TGCAGCGTGAGGGACAGGGTACTCTATGGCTACACCTTC.

This clone was picked up a small number of times. This chain connects TRBV19 to TRBJ2-2; tentative D call: TRBD2 (6 bases). The germline V and J ends were trimmed by 4 bases and 2 bases, with 8 bases remaining between them. Germline-derived CDR1 and CDR2 are LNHDA and SQIVND (reference sequence). CDR3 length: 14 residues. The CDR3: CASSTGSNTGELFF. In DNA, the CDR3 is TGTGCCAGTAGTACCGGGAGCAACACCGGGGAGCTGTTTTTT.

This clone was detected only once. V gene TRBV2 combines with J gene TRBJ2-1, with D unresolved. Germline V gene sequence: CDR1 SNHLY, CDR2 FYNNEI. There are 14 residues in the CDR3. V gave up 7 bases and J gave up 0 bases, with 10 bases separating them. CDR3 DNA: TGTGCCAGCACGGTTCTACTCTCCTACAATGAGCAGTTCTTC. Translated: CASTVLLSYNEQFF.